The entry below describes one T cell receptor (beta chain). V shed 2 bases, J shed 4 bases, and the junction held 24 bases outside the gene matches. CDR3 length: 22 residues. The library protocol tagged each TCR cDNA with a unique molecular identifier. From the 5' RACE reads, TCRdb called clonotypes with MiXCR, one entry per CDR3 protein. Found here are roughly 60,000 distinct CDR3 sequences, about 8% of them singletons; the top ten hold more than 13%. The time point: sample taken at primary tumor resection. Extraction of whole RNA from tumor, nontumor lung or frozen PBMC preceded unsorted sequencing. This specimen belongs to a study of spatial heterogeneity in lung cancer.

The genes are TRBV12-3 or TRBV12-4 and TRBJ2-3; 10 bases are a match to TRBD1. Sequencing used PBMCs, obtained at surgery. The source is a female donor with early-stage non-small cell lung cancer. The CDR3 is CASSLRDRGGLVVSRQADTQYF. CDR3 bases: TGTGCCAGCAGTTTAAGGGACAGGGGAGGCCTGGTCGTGAGCCGCCAGGCAGATACGCAGTATTTT.